This TCR beta chain is from a study of a mutant IDH1 vaccine in newly diagnosed glioma. Study-level background: Every participant had undergone radiotherapy, temozolomide, or both before, and most underwent both.

TCRdb's copy holds only in-frame clones and misses some; the assay was immunoSEQ multiplex PCR. The table has 40,000 to 55,000 clones, around 90% seen once. The sample's time point: week 11, during vaccination. A single vaccine dose contained 300 ug of mutant IDH1 20-mer peptide, and topical imiquimod was used with it. Donors had new WHO grade 3 or 4 IDH1-mutant, ATRX-lost astrocytomas. As for this clone: What it binds is not known.

The germline gives CDR1 SGHVS, CDR2 FNYEAQ. Trimming cost V 6 bases and J 5 bases; bases outside gene matches: 7. The CDR3 sequence is 15 residues long. The specimen was PBMCs, collected from a glioma patient whose treatment included an IDH1 peptide vaccine. This TCR came from a man aged 50-60 years with glioma. The chain has TRBV7-6 and TRBJ1-4, with 9 bases matching TRBD1. For the CDR3, the DNA is TGTGCCAGCAGTCCGGGGGGACAGGGCAATGAAAAACTGTTTTTT. Translated, it gives CASSPGGQGNEKLFF.